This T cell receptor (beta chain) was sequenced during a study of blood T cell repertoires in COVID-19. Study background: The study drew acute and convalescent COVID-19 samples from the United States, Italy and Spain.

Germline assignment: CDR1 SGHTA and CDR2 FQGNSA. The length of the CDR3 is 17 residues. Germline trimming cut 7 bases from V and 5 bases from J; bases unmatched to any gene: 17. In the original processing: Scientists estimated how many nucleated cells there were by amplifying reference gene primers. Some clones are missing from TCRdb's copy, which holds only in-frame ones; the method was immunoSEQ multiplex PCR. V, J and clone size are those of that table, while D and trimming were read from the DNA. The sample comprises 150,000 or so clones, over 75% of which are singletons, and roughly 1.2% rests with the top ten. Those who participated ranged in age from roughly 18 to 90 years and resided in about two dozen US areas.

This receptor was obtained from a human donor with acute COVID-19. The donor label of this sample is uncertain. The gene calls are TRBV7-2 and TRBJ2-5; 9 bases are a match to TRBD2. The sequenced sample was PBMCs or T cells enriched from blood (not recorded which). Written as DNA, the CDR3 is TGTGCCAGCACCCTGCGGCGGGGGGGCCCTCACAGGGAGACCCAGTACTTC. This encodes CASTLRRGGPHRETQYF.